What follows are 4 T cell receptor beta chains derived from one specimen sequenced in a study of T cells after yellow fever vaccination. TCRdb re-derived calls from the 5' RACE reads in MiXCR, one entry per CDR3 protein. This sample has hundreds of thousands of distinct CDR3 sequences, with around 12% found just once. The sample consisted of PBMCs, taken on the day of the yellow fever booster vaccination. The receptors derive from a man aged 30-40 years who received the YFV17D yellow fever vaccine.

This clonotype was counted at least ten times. The CDR3 DNA sequence: TGTGCCAGCAGTCGGGGACAGCGCGAGCAGTACTTC. It yields the protein CASSRGQREQYF. The chain uses TRBV6-5 and TRBJ2-7; 7 nucleotides line up with TRBD1. Germline loops: CDR1 MNHEY, CDR2 SVGAGI. The CDR3 runs to 12 residues. J was trimmed by 6 bases and V by 5 bases; bases with no gene match: 4.

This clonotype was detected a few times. The CDR3 bases are TGTGCCAGCACCCCTGGGACGGGACAAGAGACCCAGTACTTC. It specifies CASTPGTGQETQYF. V is TRBV27 and J is TRBJ2-5; the D call may be TRBD1 or TRBD2 (5 bases each). The V gene's germline CDR1 is MNHEY and CDR2 SMNVEV (reference sequence). Trimming stripped 7 bases from V and 2 bases from J, with 14 bases between. This CDR3 comprises 14 residues.

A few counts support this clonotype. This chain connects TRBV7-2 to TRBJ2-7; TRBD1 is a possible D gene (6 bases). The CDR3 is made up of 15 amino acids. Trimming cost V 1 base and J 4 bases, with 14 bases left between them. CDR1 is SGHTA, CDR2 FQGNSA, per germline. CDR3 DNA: TGTGCCAGCAGCTTAGGGGCCGGACAGTTGTACGAGCAGTACTTC. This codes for CASSLGAGQLYEQYF.

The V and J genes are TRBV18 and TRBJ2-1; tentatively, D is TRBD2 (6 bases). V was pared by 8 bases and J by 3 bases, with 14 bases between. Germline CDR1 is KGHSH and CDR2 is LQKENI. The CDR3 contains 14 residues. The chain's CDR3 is CASPWEEVYNEQFF. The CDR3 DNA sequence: TGTGCCAGCCCCTGGGAGGAGGTCTACAATGAGCAGTTCTTC.